This T cell receptor beta chain was sequenced in a study of blood T cell repertoires in COVID-19. The data were produced by immunoSEQ multiplex PCR, yet TCRdb's version contains in-frame clones alone and is incomplete. The sample lists under 500,000 clones, about 89% seen once, with roughly 4% in the top ten. The germline CDR1 and CDR2 sequences are SGHDT and YYEEEE. This CDR3 has 17 residues. V was cut by 2 bases and J by 2 bases, with 16 bases left in between. Sequencing was performed on peripheral blood. The clonotype comes from a woman in her thirties with acute or convalescent COVID-19. J is TRBJ2-2 and V is TRBV5-6; D might be TRBD2 (6 bases). As DNA, the CDR3 is TGTGCCAGCAGCTTAGATACCGGGACTCAAAACACCGGGGAGCTGTTTTTT. Amino acids: CASSLDTGTQNTGELFF.